Sequencing of this T cell receptor beta chain was carried out in a study of PD-1 blockade in classical Hodgkin lymphoma. General study findings and limits: For complete responders, baseline diversity was comparable to that of newly diagnosed patients. By C4D1, diversity of CD4+ TCRs had risen significantly, whereas that of CD8+ TCRs had not. Among the patients, those starting nivolumab under 1 year after ASCT were excluded.

This clone was observed a single time. Antigen unknown. Time point: cycle 4 day 1 (C4D1), after six to seven weeks of nivolumab. All patients relapsed after autologous stem cell transplantation, and brentuximab vedotin exposure varied. The study purified CD4+ T cells from thawed PBMCs using magnetic negative selection. Best response was recorded as complete response, partial response or progressive disease. The CDR3 runs to 16 residues. Losses at the gene ends were 7 bases for V and 6 bases for J; bases not matched to a gene: 17. Germline-derived CDR1 and CDR2 are LNHDA and SQIVND (reference sequence). Assay: immunoSEQ multiplex PCR; the TCRdb copy retains only in-frame clones and omits some. This table has 30,000 to 35,000 clones, roughly four fifths appearing once.

This sequence joins TRBV19 and TRBJ1-2; TRBD1 matches 7 bases. This specimen consisted of CD4+ T cells from blood, obtained before the fourth cycle of nivolumab. This TCR derives from a human donor with classical Hodgkin lymphoma. The CDR3 DNA is TGTGCCAGTACCATATCCTCCGACAGGGCGGTACATGGCTACACCTTC. Translated, it gives CASTISSDRAVHGYTF.